These 10 T cell receptor beta chains came from one sample sequenced in a study of pediatric ulcerative colitis. This table comes from immunoSEQ multiplex PCR, and its TCRdb copy is limited to in-frame clones, with some not included. The table lists about 36,000 clones, 75% to 90% of them singletons. Sequencing input: blood. All receptors derive from a girl aged 5-17 years with moderate ulcerative colitis.

The rearrangement joins TRBV9 to TRBJ2-7, with 12 bases matching TRBD2. Germline V gives CDR1 SGDLS, CDR2 YYNGEE. Unmatched junction bases numbered 12, after V lost 6 bases and J lost 5 bases. The CDR3 covers 16 residues. Written as DNA, the CDR3 is TGTGCCAGCACCCCCCTTTGGACTAGCGGGATCCACGAGCAGTACTTC. This encodes CASTPLWTSGIHEQYF.

V gene TRBV6-1 combines with J gene TRBJ1-5, with 8 bases fitting TRBD1. After removal of 4 bases from V and 4 bases from J, the junction contained 6 bases not matched to a gene. The CDR3 is 15 amino acids. Germline values: CDR1 MNHNS, CDR2 SASEGT. CDR3 loop: CASSASQGANQPQHF. CDR3 bases: TGTGCCAGCAGTGCCTCGCAGGGGGCGAATCAGCCCCAGCATTTT.

The chain recombines TRBV25-1 with TRBJ2-2, with D uncertain. Per germline, CDR1 MGHDK and CDR2 SYGVNS. This CDR3 region has 15 residues. V lost 4 bases to trimming and J lost 2 bases, with 11 bases between them. Written as DNA, the CDR3 is TGTGCCAGCAGTGCCGGGTCAGTAAACACCGGGGAGCTGTTTTTT. It yields the protein CASSAGSVNTGELFF.

The CDR3 DNA reads TGCGCCAGCAGCTTGGAGGGACCTGGCTATGGCTACACCTTC. Its translation: CASSLEGPGYGYTF. The V and J genes are TRBV5-1 and TRBJ1-2; TRBD1 is a possible D gene (5 bases). CDR3 size: 14 residues. Deletions cut 0 bases from V and 4 bases from J, with 10 bases between. CDR1 SGHRS and CDR2 YFSETQ come from the germline V gene.

This clone was recorded a few times. V and J are TRBV5-6 and TRBJ2-1; D remains ambiguous. CDR1 and CDR2 (germline): SGHDT, YYEEEE. Trimming shortened V by 2 bases and J by 6 bases, and 12 bases separated the two germline ends. This CDR3 has 14 amino acids. CDR3 nucleotides: TGTGCCAGCAGCTTAGGAATAGCCGGCAATGAGCAGTTCTTC. Its protein is CASSLGIAGNEQFF.

The chain has TRBV15 and TRBJ2-3; D is unclear. V lost 0 bases and J lost 6, with 13 bases in between. Germline lookup yields CDR1 LNHNV and CDR2 YYDKDF (reference sequence). The length of the CDR3 is 15 residues. CDR3 protein: CATSRDMQTSDTQYF. In DNA, the CDR3 is TGTGCCACCAGCAGAGACATGCAGACTTCGGATACGCAGTATTTT. The full variable domain, completed using reference TRBV15 and TRBJ2-3, is DAMVIQNPRYQVTQFGKPVTLSCSQTLNHNVMYWYQQKSSQAPKLLFHYYDKDFNNEADTPDNFQSRRPNTSFCFLDIRSPGLGDTAMYLCATSRDMQTSDTQYFGPGTRLTVL.

V usage is TRBV7-9 and J usage is TRBJ1-3; unclear D gene. Germline lookup yields CDR1 SEHNR and CDR2 FQNEAQ (reference sequence). The CDR3 is made up of 13 amino acids. Trimming removed 11 bases from V and 0 bases from J, with 11 bases in between. This CDR3 reads CASTRLSGNTIYF. The CDR3 DNA reads TGTGCCTCTACCAGGCTCTCTGGAAACACCATATATTTT.

The V and J genes are TRBV5-4 and TRBJ2-1, with D tentatively TRBD1 (7 bases). This CDR3 is 14 amino acids long. V was pared by 4 bases and J by 1 base, with 9 bases between. From germline, CDR1 is SGHNT and CDR2 YYREEE (reference sequence). CDR3 amino acids: CASSPGGSYNEQFF. In DNA form, the CDR3 reads TGTGCCAGCAGCCCAGGGGGGTCCTACAATGAGCAGTTCTTC. The variable domain in full, completed from reference TRBV5-4 and TRBJ2-1, reads ETGVTQSPTHLIKTRGQQVTLRCSSQSGHNTVSWYQQALGQGPQFIFQYYREEENGRGNFPPRFSGLQFPNYSSELNVNALELDDSALYLCASSPGGSYNEQFFGPGTRLTVL.

This chain joins TRBV29-1 and TRBJ2-7, with TRBD2 matching 8 bases. CDR1 is SQVTM, CDR2 ANQGSEA, per germline. The CDR3 totals 15 residues. V was pared by 4 bases and J by 4 bases, with 12 bases of the junction left unmatched. CDR3 sequence: CSVVEAGARRYEQYF. CDR3 bases: TGCAGCGTTGTCGAAGCGGGAGCAAGGAGGTACGAGCAGTACTTC.

The gene calls are TRBV28 and TRBJ1-1, with D maybe TRBD1 (5 bases). Trimming took 2 bases from V and 1 from J, leaving 5 bases between them. This CDR3 comprises 13 residues. Germline CDR1 MDHEN, CDR2 SYDVKM. CDR3 DNA: TGTGCCAGCAGTTTACAGGGGAACACTGAAGCTTTCTTT. Translation: CASSLQGNTEAFF.